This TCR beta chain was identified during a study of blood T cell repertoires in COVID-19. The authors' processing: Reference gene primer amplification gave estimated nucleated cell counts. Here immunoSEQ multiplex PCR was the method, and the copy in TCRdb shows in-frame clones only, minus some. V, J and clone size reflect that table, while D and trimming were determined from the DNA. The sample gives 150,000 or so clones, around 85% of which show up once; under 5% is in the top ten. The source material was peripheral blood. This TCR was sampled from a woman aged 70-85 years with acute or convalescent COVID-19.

Written as DNA, the CDR3 is TGTGCCAGCCTACTCAGGGGTTGGGATGAAAAACTGTTTTTT. Its translation is CASLLRGWDEKLFF. The chain employs TRBV6-6 and TRBJ1-4; the D gene is possibly TRBD1 (6 bases). The CDR3 is 14 amino acids. Germline values: CDR1 MNHNY, CDR2 SVGAGI (reference sequence). The V gene lost 8 bases and the J gene lost 6 bases, with 16 bases spanning the gap.